The 19 T cell receptor beta chains below all came from one sample that was sequenced in a study of cytomegalovirus exposure and HLA in healthy donors. PCR involved 60 Vbeta and 13 Jbeta primers. Profiled with immunoSEQ multiplex PCR; TCRdb holds only in-frame clones, not every one. The sample consists of approximately 140,000 clones, about four fifths of them appearing once. The material sequenced was PBMCs. Receptors originate from a man in his forties in good health and CMV-seropositive.

This clone has only a few counts. The chain links TRBV5-5 to TRBJ2-2, with TRBD2 as a possible D gene (5 bases). This CDR3 region has 15 residues. The germline CDR1 and CDR2 sequences are SGHKS and YYEKEE (reference sequence). The V gene lost 3 bases and the J gene lost 3 bases, with 12 bases spanning the gap. CDR3 amino acids: CASSWGVHYTGELFF. The DNA of the CDR3 is TGTGCCAGCAGCTGGGGAGTCCACTACACCGGGGAGCTGTTTTTT.

This chain links TRBV5-1 with TRBJ2-1, with D unclear. The V end was cut by 0 bases, the J end by 0 bases, with 7 bases between. CDR1 and CDR2 (germline): SGHRS, YFSETQ. The CDR3 runs 15 residues. CDR3 in amino acids: CASSLDAVSYNEQFF. CDR3 sequence (DNA): TGCGCCAGCAGCTTGGATGCGGTCTCCTACAATGAGCAGTTCTTC.

The chain combines TRBV10-3 with TRBJ2-1, with TRBD2 matching 7 bases. Germline V lookup: CDR1 ENHRY, CDR2 SYGVKD. With 0 bases clipped from V and 4 bases from J, the junction kept 3 bases outside the gene matches. The CDR3 loop spans 15 amino acids. DNA for the CDR3: TGTGCCATCAGTGAGTCGGGAGGGTTGTACAATGAGCAGTTCTTC. It yields the protein CAISESGGLYNEQFF.

The CDR3: CASSVIQSYEQYF. The CDR3 bases are TGTGCCAGCAGCGTAATACAGAGCTACGAGCAGTACTTC. This rearrangement joins TRBV9 to TRBJ2-7; D gene unclear. The germline gives CDR1 SGDLS, CDR2 YYNGEE. This CDR3 has 13 residues. V dropped 1 base and J dropped 3 bases, with 8 bases sitting between them.

This rearrangement joins TRBV10-2 to TRBJ2-1; 12 bases agree with TRBD2. With V trimmed by 4 bases and J by 6 bases, 1 base remained unmatched. The CDR3 consists of 14 residues. From germline, CDR1 is WSHSY and CDR2 SAAADI. The CDR3 sequence is CASSGLAGVNEQFF. The DNA of the CDR3 is TGCGCCAGCAGTGGACTAGCGGGAGTCAATGAGCAGTTCTTC.

V gene TRBV18 combines with J gene TRBJ1-6; D unresolved. The V and J ends lost 2 bases and 2 bases respectively, with 7 bases between them. Germline V lookup: CDR1 KGHSH, CDR2 LQKENI. This CDR3 is 15 amino acids long. The CDR3 reads CASSPYETYNSPLHF. The CDR3 DNA is TGTGCCAGCTCACCATACGAGACCTATAATTCACCCCTCCACTTT.

The chain carries TRBV7-6 and TRBJ2-5; 7 positions match TRBD2. The tail of the sequence fits TRBJ2-7 better, so the J call may be wrong. CDR1 and CDR2 (germline): SGHVS, FNYEAQ. This CDR3 contains 15 residues. The DNA of the CDR3 is TGTGCCAGCAGCCGCGGGGAGGGTAGCTCCTACGAGCAGTACTTC. It specifies CASSRGEGSSYEQYF.

In nucleotides, the CDR3 is TGCGCCAGCAGTGGGACTAGCGGGGTTAGCTCTGGGGCCAACGTCCTGACTTTC. Encoded protein: CASSGTSGVSSGANVLTF. The genes are TRBV10-2 and TRBJ2-6, with TRBD2 matching 12 bases. The J segment lost 0 bases and the V segment lost 4 bases, leaving 4 bases of the junction unmatched. Germline assignment: CDR1 WSHSY and CDR2 SAAADI. The CDR3 is 18 amino acids.

V gene TRBV7-9 combines with J gene TRBJ2-5; D call uncertain. The end of the DNA aligns better with TRBJ2-7, so the J call may be wrong. This CDR3 spans 14 amino acids. CDR1 SEHNR and CDR2 FQNEAQ come from the germline V gene (reference sequence). CDR3 nucleotide sequence: TGTGCCAGCAGCTTAGCTATCCTTCTCGCCGAGCAGTACTTC. This gives the protein CASSLAILLAEQYF.

This clone was observed a few times. J is TRBJ2-1 and V is TRBV5-1; tentatively, D is TRBD2 (6 bases). Germline-derived CDR1 and CDR2 are SGHRS and YFSETQ. V was pared by 0 bases and J by 9 bases, with 7 bases between. The CDR3 runs to 12 residues. As DNA, the CDR3 is TGCGCCAGCAGCTTGGCCGGGAGTGAGCAGTTCTTC. Translation gives CASSLAGSEQFF. The complete variable domain, with remaining parts taken from reference TRBV5-1 and TRBJ2-1, reads KAGVTQTPRYLIKTRGQQVTLSCSPISGHRSVSWYQQTPGQGLQFLFEYFSETQRNKGNFPGRFSGRQFSNSRSEMNVSTLELGDSALYLCASSLAGSEQFFGPGTRLTVL.

The chain links TRBV5-1 to TRBJ2-7, with 7 nucleotides matching TRBD2. J gave up 2 bases and V 6 bases, and 11 bases lay outside the gene matches. The CDR3 spans 15 residues. Germline CDR1 and CDR2: SGHRS and YFSETQ. The CDR3 is CASKVQSGTAYEQYF. The CDR3 nucleotides read TGCGCCAGCAAGGTCCAGAGCGGGACCGCCTACGAGCAGTACTTC.

This chain connects TRBV7-3 to TRBJ2-5; the match to TRBD2 covers 8 bases. The DNA end is more similar to TRBJ2-7, so the J call may be wrong. This CDR3 contains 14 residues. Germline V lookup: CDR1 SGHTA, CDR2 FQGTGA. The CDR3, as DNA: TGTGCCAGCAGCCCGACTAGCGACTCCTACGAGCAGTACTTC. This sequence encodes CASSPTSDSYEQYF.

The rearrangement uses TRBV27 and TRBJ2-3; D not resolved. This CDR3 region has 16 residues. CDR1 is MNHEY and CDR2 is SMNVEV in the germline V gene (reference sequence). The ends were cut back, 8 bases at V and 1 base at J, with 19 bases in the middle. In DNA, the CDR3 is TGTGCCAGCTACTCCCTCCTGGCCCGGGGCACAGATACGCAGTATTTT. Residues: CASYSLLARGTDTQYF.

The rearrangement links TRBV18 to TRBJ1-1; possibly TRBD1 for D (6 bases). The CDR3 length is 14 residues. The germline V gene encodes CDR1 KGHSH and CDR2 LQKENI. The V end was cut by 5 bases, the J end by 3 bases, with 13 bases between. CDR3 residues: CASSSRQEDTEAFF. In nucleotides, the CDR3 is TGTGCCAGCTCATCTAGACAGGAGGACACTGAAGCTTTCTTT.

The chain combines TRBV5-1 with TRBJ2-5, with 8 bases that match TRBD1. The CDR3 has 15 residues. Germline V CDR1 and CDR2: SGHRS, YFSETQ. V dropped 2 bases and J dropped 1; count of bases not matched to a gene: 4. Here the CDR3 DNA reads TGCGCCAGCAGCTTATCAGGGGGCTCCCAAGAGACCCAGTACTTC. Translating gives CASSLSGGSQETQYF.

This rearrangement joins TRBV5-8 to TRBJ1-2; no firm D call. The V gene lost 0 bases and the J gene lost 4 bases, with 10 bases spanning the gap. The CDR3 runs to 14 residues. The germline V gene has CDR1 SGHTS and CDR2 YDEGEE. The CDR3 sequence: CASSLVEGGYGYTF. The CDR3 region has the DNA TGTGCCAGCAGCTTGGTGGAGGGAGGCTATGGCTACACCTTC.

The CDR3 region is CATQGVISGNTIYF. CDR3 nucleotide sequence: TGTGCCACTCAAGGGGTTATCTCTGGAAACACCATATATTTT. V is TRBV6-6 and J is TRBJ1-3; tentatively, D is TRBD1 (5 bases). The CDR3 totals 14 residues. V was trimmed by 10 bases and J by 0 bases, leaving 13 bases between them. Germline V gives CDR1 MNHNY, CDR2 SVGAGI (reference sequence).

This rearrangement joins TRBV5-1 to TRBJ1-6, with D unresolved. V lost 0 bases and J 4 bases, leaving 11 bases between the germline ends. The CDR3 sequence is 16 residues long. Germline CDR1 SGHRS, CDR2 YFSETQ. The CDR3 nucleotides are TGCGCCAGCAGCTTGGCCGCGGCTGTGTATAATTCACCCCTCCACTTT. This sequence encodes CASSLAAAVYNSPLHF.

The chain recombines TRBV2 with TRBJ2-7; 9 bases match TRBD1. With V trimmed by 6 bases and J by 3 bases, 3 bases remained unmatched. CDR3 size: 13 residues. Germline assignment: CDR1 SNHLY and CDR2 FYNNEI. The CDR3 here is CASRWDRDYEQYF. Here the CDR3 DNA reads TGTGCCAGCAGGTGGGACAGGGACTACGAGCAGTACTTC.